The 13 T cell receptor beta chains below come from one sample, sequenced in a study of immune evolution from preneoplasia to lung adenocarcinoma. Measured with immunoSEQ multiplex PCR; TCRdb has only the in-frame clones, and not every one. The sample includes roughly 1,400 clones, roughly 84% seen only once; the top ten take roughly a tenth. The sequenced material came from FFPE atypical adenomatous hyperplasia tissue from the lung. Subset specified: atypical adenomatous hyperplasia (AAH), lung preneoplasia. These receptors all stem from a person between 65 and 79 years old with lung adenocarcinoma.

This chain links TRBV27 with TRBJ2-1, with a weak D call TRBD1 (5 bases). Germline CDR1 MNHEY, CDR2 SMNVEV (reference sequence). The CDR3 spans 14 residues. The ends were cut back, 8 bases at V and 7 bases at J, with 18 bases in the middle. For the CDR3, the DNA is TGTGCCAGCCGAGACAGACTCCCCGGAAATGAGCAGTTCTTC. Translation: CASRDRLPGNEQFF.

This sequence joins TRBV23-1 and TRBJ1-5; 10 nucleotides agree with TRBD1. TRBV23-1 is assigned to the ORF class and has an uncertain function. The CDR3 contains 15 residues. V shed 4 bases and J 4 bases; nucleotides not matched to a gene: 4. DNA of the CDR3: TGCGCCAGCAGTCTCCGGGACAGGGGTAATCAGCCCCAGCATTTT. Its protein product is CASSLRDRGNQPQHF.

V gene TRBV7-2 combines with J gene TRBJ2-1; 9 bases are a match to TRBD2. V was clipped by 1 base and J by 4 bases; unmatched bases: 8. CDR1 and CDR2 from the germline V gene are SGHTA and FQGNSA. There are 17 residues in the CDR3. The CDR3 loop is CASSLVPSGTSYNEQFF. CDR3 sequence (DNA): TGTGCCAGCAGCTTAGTCCCTAGCGGGACTTCTTACAATGAGCAGTTCTTC.

The chain links TRBV2 to TRBJ2-7; D might be TRBD1 (6 bases). From germline, CDR1 is SNHLY and CDR2 FYNNEI. This CDR3 is 14 amino acids long. Trimming left V 10 bases short and J 5 bases short, with 21 bases between. The CDR3 region is CATRLGQGTHEQYF. For the CDR3, the DNA is TGTGCCACCAGACTGGGGCAGGGGACGCACGAGCAGTACTTC.

The count of this clone is one. The chain recombines TRBV11-3 with TRBJ2-1; D unresolved. Deletions cut 5 bases from V and 2 bases from J, with 7 bases between. The CDR3 has 13 amino acids. CDR1 SGHNT and CDR2 YENEEA come from the germline V gene. This CDR3 reads CASSPGPYNEQFF. DNA of the CDR3: TGTGCCAGCAGCCCTGGACCCTACAATGAGCAGTTCTTC.

The sample holds a few counts of this clone. This chain connects TRBV7-3 to TRBJ2-7; 7 bases are a match to TRBD2. Germline assignment: CDR1 SGHTA and CDR2 FQGTGA. CDR3 length: 14 residues. The V gene end was trimmed by 2 bases and the J gene end by 6 bases; junction bases not matched to a gene: 7. Here the CDR3 reads CASSLRAGEVEQYF. The CDR3 nucleotides read TGTGCCAGCAGCTTACGCGCGGGAGAGGTCGAGCAGTACTTC.

The chain combines TRBV4-1 with TRBJ1-2; 9 bases match TRBD1. V lost 6 bases to trimming and J lost 3 bases; unmatched junction nucleotides: 8. From germline, CDR1 is MGHRA and CDR2 YSYEKL. There are 15 residues in the CDR3. In DNA, the CDR3 is TGCGCCAGCAGTCTCCGGGACAGGGATGACTATGGCTACACCTTC. Translating it yields CASSLRDRDDYGYTF.

The chain recombines TRBV30 with TRBJ2-1, with TRBD1 as a possible D gene (6 bases). The germline gives CDR1 GTSNPN, CDR2 SVGIG (reference sequence). The CDR3 is 12 amino acids. V was trimmed by 7 bases and J by 4 bases, leaving 11 bases between them. CDR3 region: CALRTGYNEQFF. In DNA, the CDR3 is TGTGCCTTAAGAACAGGGTACAATGAGCAGTTCTTC.

The gene calls are TRBV6-5 and TRBJ2-7; the match to TRBD2 covers 11 bases. The CDR3 runs to 15 residues. Trimming took 6 bases from V and 6 from J; bases not matched to a gene: 10. Germline V CDR1 and CDR2: MNHEY, SVGAGI. CDR3 region: CASSRTGTSGFEQYF. CDR3 DNA: TGTGCCAGCAGCCGGACCGGGACTAGCGGTTTCGAGCAGTACTTC.

The V call is TRBV28, the J call TRBJ1-2; D is perhaps TRBD1 (6 bases). Germline CDR1 reads MDHEN; CDR2 reads SYDVKM. The V gene lost 5 bases and the J gene lost 7 bases, with 11 bases spanning the gap. This CDR3 comprises 12 residues. The CDR3 coding sequence is TGTGCCAGCAGTCCCAACAGGGTTGGCTACACCTTC. Its protein is CASSPNRVGYTF.

The genes are TRBV19 and TRBJ2-2; D ambiguous. CDR3 size: 13 residues. The germline gives CDR1 LNHDA, CDR2 SQIVND (reference sequence). Trimming took off 3 bases at V and 2 bases at J, with 4 bases between the two ends. CDR3 nucleotides: TGTGCCAGTAGTATTGGCAACACCGGGGAGCTGTTTTTT. Its protein is CASSIGNTGELFF.

The DNA of the CDR3 is TGTGCCAGCGGACAGGGGTACGAGCAGTACTTC. Its protein product is CASGQGYEQYF. This rearrangement joins TRBV2 to TRBJ2-7; 9 bases match TRBD1. Unmatched junction bases numbered 0, after V lost 8 bases and J lost 4 bases. The CDR3 runs 11 residues. From germline, CDR1 is SNHLY and CDR2 FYNNEI.

The chain links TRBV5-6 to TRBJ2-2, with 8 bases matching TRBD2. The trim removed 1 base at V and 1 base at J, leaving 3 bases unmatched. The CDR3 is 16 residues long. Germline V lookup: CDR1 SGHDT, CDR2 YYEEEE. The CDR3 DNA follows: TGTGCCAGCAGCTTGCCGGCGGGGGGGAACACCGGGGAGCTGTTTTTT. It translates to CASSLPAGGNTGELFF.